This T cell receptor beta chain was recorded in a study of Tregs in tolerant kidney transplant recipients. Germline V gene data show CDR1 as SEHNR and CDR2 as FQNEAQ (reference sequence). The CDR3 is 16 residues long. Recipients received nonmyeloablative bone marrow transplants from related graft donors, with transient mixed chimerism. Data came from immunoSEQ multiplex PCR; TCRdb stores just in-frame clones and leaves some out. The sample gives approximately 81,000 clones, 91% of which show up once; 1.6% is in the top ten. This sequence joins TRBV7-9 and TRBJ2-5; TRBD2 aligns across 7 bases. The DNA end is more similar to TRBJ2-7, so the J call may be wrong. The specimen comprised CD4+ T cells from blood (PBMCs), sampled 24 months after the transplant. The clonotype was recovered from a human patient who received a combined kidney and bone marrow transplant. Part of the T cells may come from the graft donor. For the CDR3, the DNA is TGTGCCAGCAGCTTAGAGGGGTGGGAGGGCCCCTACGAGCAGTACTTC. It is translated as CASSLEGWEGPYEQYF.